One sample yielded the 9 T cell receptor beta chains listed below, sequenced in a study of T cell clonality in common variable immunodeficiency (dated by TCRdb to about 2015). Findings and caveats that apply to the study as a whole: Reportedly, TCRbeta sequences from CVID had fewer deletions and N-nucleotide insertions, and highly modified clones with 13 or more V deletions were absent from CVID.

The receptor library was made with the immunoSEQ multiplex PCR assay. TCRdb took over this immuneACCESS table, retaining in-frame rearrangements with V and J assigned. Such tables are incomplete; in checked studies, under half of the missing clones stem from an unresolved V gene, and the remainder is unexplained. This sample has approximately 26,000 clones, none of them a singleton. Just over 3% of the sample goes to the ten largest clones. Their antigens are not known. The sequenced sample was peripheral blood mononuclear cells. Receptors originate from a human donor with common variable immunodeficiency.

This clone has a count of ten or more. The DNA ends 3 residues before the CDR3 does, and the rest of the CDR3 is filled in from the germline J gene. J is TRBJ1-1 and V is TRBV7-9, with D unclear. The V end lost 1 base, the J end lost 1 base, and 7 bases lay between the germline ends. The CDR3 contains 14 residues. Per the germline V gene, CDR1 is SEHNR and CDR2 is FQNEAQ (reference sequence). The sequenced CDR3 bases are TGTGCCAGCAGCTTAGAAACAGAGAACACTGAA. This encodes CASSLETENTE. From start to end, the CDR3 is CASSLETENTEAFF.

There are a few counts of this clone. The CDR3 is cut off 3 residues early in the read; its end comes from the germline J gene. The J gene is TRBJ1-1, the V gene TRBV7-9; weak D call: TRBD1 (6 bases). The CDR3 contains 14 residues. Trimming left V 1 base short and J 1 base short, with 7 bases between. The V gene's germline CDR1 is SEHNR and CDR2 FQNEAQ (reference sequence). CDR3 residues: CASSLVGANTEAFF. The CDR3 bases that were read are TGTGCCAGCAGCTTAGTGGGGGCGAACACTGAA.

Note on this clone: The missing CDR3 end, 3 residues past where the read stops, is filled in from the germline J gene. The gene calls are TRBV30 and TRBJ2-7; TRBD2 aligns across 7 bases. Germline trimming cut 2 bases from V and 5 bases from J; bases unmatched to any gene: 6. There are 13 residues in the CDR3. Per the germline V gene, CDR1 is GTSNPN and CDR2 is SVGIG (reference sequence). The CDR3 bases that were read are TGTGCCTGGAGTCGGGGAAGCGGGAACGAG. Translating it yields CAWSRGSGNE. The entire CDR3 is CAWSRGSGNEQYF.

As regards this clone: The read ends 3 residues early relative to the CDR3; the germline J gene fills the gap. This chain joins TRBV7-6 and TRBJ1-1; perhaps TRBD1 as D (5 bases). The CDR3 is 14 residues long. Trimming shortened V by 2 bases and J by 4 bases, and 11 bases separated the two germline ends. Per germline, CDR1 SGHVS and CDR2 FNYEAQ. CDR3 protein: CASSLQGSPTEAFF. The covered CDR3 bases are TGTGCCAGCAGCTTACAGGGATCCCCCACTGAA.

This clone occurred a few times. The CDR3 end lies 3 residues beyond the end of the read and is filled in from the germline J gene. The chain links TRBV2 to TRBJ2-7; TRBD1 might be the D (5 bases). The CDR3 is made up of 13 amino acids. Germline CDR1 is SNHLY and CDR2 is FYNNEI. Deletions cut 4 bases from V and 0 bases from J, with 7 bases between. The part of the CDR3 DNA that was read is TGTGCCAGCAGTGGGGGCTTCTCCTACGAG. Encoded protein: CASSGGFSYE. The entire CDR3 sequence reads CASSGGFSYEQYF.

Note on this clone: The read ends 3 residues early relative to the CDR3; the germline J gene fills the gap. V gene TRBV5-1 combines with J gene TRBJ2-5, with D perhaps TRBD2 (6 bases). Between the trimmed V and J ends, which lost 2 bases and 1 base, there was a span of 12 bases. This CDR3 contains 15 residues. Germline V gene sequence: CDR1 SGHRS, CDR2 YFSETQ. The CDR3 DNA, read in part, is TGCGCCAGCAGCTTTTTAGGGGAGGTCCAAGAGACC. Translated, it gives CASSFLGEVQET. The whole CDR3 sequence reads CASSFLGEVQETQYF.

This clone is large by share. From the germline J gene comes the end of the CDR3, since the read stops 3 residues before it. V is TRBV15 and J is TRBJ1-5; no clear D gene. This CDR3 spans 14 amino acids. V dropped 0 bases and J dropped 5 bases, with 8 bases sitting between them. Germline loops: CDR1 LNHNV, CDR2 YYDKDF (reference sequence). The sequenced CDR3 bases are TGTGCCACCAGCAGAGATTTCGGTTATCAGCCC. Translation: CATSRDFGYQP. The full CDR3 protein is CATSRDFGYQPQHF.

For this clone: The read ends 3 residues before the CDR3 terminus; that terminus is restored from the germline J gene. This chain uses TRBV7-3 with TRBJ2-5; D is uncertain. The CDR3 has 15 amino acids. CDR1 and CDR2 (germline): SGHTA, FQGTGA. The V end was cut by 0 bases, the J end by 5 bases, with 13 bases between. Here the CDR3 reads CASSLTPLPLETQYF. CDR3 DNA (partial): TGTGCCAGCAGCTTAACCCCCCTACCTTTGGAGACC. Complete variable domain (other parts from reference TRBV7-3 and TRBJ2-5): GAGVSQTPSNKVTEKGKYVELRCDPISGHTALYWYRQSLGQGPEFLIYFQGTGAADDSGLPNDRFFAVRPEGSVSTLKIQRTERGDSAVYLCASSLTPLPLETQYFGPGTRLLVL.

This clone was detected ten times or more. CDR3 in amino acids: CASSLAGITGNTIYF. Incomplete CDR3 DNA: TGCGCCAGCAGCTTGGCAGGGATTACTGGAAACACC. The rearrangement links TRBV5-1 to TRBJ1-3, with D maybe TRBD1 (5 bases). The read ends 3 residues before the CDR3 terminus; that terminus is restored from the germline J gene. The germline V gene has CDR1 SGHRS and CDR2 YFSETQ. CDR3 size: 15 residues. V lost 0 bases and J 2 bases, leaving 9 bases between the germline ends.